Following are 13 T cell receptor beta chains from one sample sequenced in a study of CD8+ T cells in alopecia areata. Extraction of RNA preceded its reverse transcription into cDNA, which served as the sequencing template. Sequencing was performed with immunoSEQ multiplex PCR; in TCRdb, only in-frame clones are kept and a portion is missing. Among about 200,000 clones, more than 45% were seen once, and the ten largest hold 0.4% to 0.55%. This specimen was CD4+ T cells sorted from blood, taken at week 0. Receptors originate from a human donor with alopecia areata.

About this clone: Other nucleotide sequences in the sample specify the same CDR3. The V call is TRBV5-1, the J call TRBJ2-5, with D unclear. The V gene's germline CDR1 is SGHRS and CDR2 YFSETQ. This CDR3 is built from 14 residues. V was pared by 2 bases and J by 1 base, with 9 bases between. Here the CDR3 DNA reads TGCGCCAGCAGCTTTGGTCGCCTCCAAGAGACCCAGTACTTC. It specifies CASSFGRLQETQYF.

V and J are TRBV29-1 and TRBJ1-3; D uncertain. Germline V gene lookup returns CDR1 SQVTM and CDR2 ANQGSEA. The V gene lost 0 bases and the J gene lost 2 bases, with 11 bases spanning the gap. This CDR3 contains 15 residues. CDR3 bases: TGCAGCGTTGAAGATCGAGGCAGCACTGGAAACACCATATATTTT. This codes for CSVEDRGSTGNTIYF.

This chain joins TRBV29-1 and TRBJ2-2, with a weak D call TRBD1 (6 bases). Deletions cut 7 bases from V and 2 bases from J, with 11 bases between. The CDR3 spans 13 residues. The V gene's germline CDR1 is SQVTM and CDR2 ANQGSEA. CDR3: CSARDKNTGELFF. The CDR3 nucleotides are TGCAGCGCCCGGGACAAAAACACCGGGGAGCTGTTTTTT.

The J gene is TRBJ2-7, the V gene TRBV5-6; D may be TRBD1 or TRBD2 (5 bases each). From germline, CDR1 is SGHDT and CDR2 YYEEEE. V gave up 0 bases and J gave up 9 bases, with 16 bases separating them. CDR3 length: 14 amino acids. In DNA form, the CDR3 reads TGTGCCAGCAGCTTGGCGCCAGGGAGTTTCGGGCAGTACTTC. Its translation: CASSLAPGSFGQYF.

This chain joins TRBV7-3 and TRBJ2-4, with D perhaps matching TRBD1 or TRBD2 (5 bases each). V was clipped by 5 bases and J by 8 bases, with 22 bases between them. CDR3 length: 16 amino acids. The germline gives CDR1 SGHTA, CDR2 FQGTGA. The CDR3 region is CASSRMVRGEGHIQYF. CDR3 bases: TGTGCCAGCAGCCGCATGGTTAGGGGAGAAGGGCACATTCAGTACTTC.

This clone was observed a handful of times. This rearrangement joins TRBV25-1 to TRBJ1-1; D not certain. The CDR3 loop spans 14 amino acids. Between the trimmed V and J ends, which lost 1 base and 4 bases, there was a span of 10 bases. CDR1 is MGHDK, CDR2 SYGVNS, per germline. CDR3 DNA: TGTGCCAGCAGTGAATTTGGCAGGCCCACTGAAGCTTTCTTT. Its translation: CASSEFGRPTEAFF.

The chain couples TRBV29-1 to TRBJ2-6, with D unresolved. The CDR3 contains 12 residues. Germline values: CDR1 SQVTM, CDR2 ANQGSEA. V was clipped by 7 bases and J by 1 base, with 5 bases between them. DNA of the CDR3: TGCAGCGCCCAATCTGGGGCCAACGTCCTGACTTTC. Protein: CSAQSGANVLTF. Together with reference TRBV29-1 and TRBJ2-6, the CDR3 gives the full variable domain: SAVISQKPSRDICQRGTSLTIQCQVDSQVTMMFWYRQQPGQSLTLIATANQGSEATYESGFVIDKFPISRPNLTFSTLTVSNMSPEDSSIYLCSAQSGANVLTFGAGSRLTVL.

V is TRBV5-1 and J is TRBJ2-3; D gene unclear. Trimming removed 4 bases at V and 4 bases at J, with 10 bases between. Germline CDR1 and CDR2: SGHRS and YFSETQ. This CDR3 is 13 amino acids long. The CDR3 reads CASSPSRSDTQYF. The CDR3 region has the DNA TGCGCCAGCAGCCCTTCCAGGTCAGATACGCAGTATTTT. The full variable domain, rest sourced from reference TRBV5-1 and TRBJ2-3, is KAGVTQTPRYLIKTRGQQVTLSCSPISGHRSVSWYQQTPGQGLQFLFEYFSETQRNKGNFPGRFSGRQFSNSRSEMNVSTLELGDSALYLCASSPSRSDTQYFGPGTRLTVL.

Only a few counts were recorded for this clone. The J gene is TRBJ1-1, the V gene TRBV29-1; tentatively, D is TRBD1 (6 bases). In germline, CDR1 is SQVTM, CDR2 ANQGSEA. V dropped 6 bases and J dropped 4 bases, with 15 bases sitting between them. The CDR3 runs to 13 residues. CDR3 nucleotide sequence: TGCAGCGTCTCTGGACAGTACCTCACTGAAGCTTTCTTT. Translating it yields CSVSGQYLTEAFF.

The V and J genes are TRBV4-2 and TRBJ2-1; TRBD2 matches 9 bases. The V segment lost 3 bases and the J segment 10 bases; nucleotides outside the gene matches: 13. CDR1 is LGHNA, CDR2 YNFKEQ, per germline. The CDR3 covers 16 residues. CDR3 sequence: CASSQATSGAGPEQFF. The CDR3 nucleotides read TGTGCCAGCAGCCAGGCGACTAGCGGTGCCGGTCCGGAGCAGTTCTTC.

This clone was seen a few times. This chain links TRBV10-2 with TRBJ1-1, with D perhaps matching TRBD1 (6 bases). From germline, CDR1 is WSHSY and CDR2 SAAADI. CDR3 length: 13 amino acids. V dropped 7 bases and J dropped 1 base, with 10 bases sitting between them. CDR3 nucleotide sequence: TGCGCCAGCATCCGGGGGCCGAACACTGAAGCTTTCTTT. This sequence encodes CASIRGPNTEAFF.

V is TRBV2 and J is TRBJ2-7; possibly TRBD1 for D (6 bases). The germline V gene encodes CDR1 SNHLY and CDR2 FYNNEI. The CDR3 runs to 15 residues. V was pared by 5 bases and J by 0 bases, with 14 bases between. CDR3 bases: TGTGCCAGCAGTCGGGGACAAATCTACTCCTACGAGCAGTACTTC. It yields the protein CASSRGQIYSYEQYF.

This clone appeared a single time. This chain joins TRBV7-2 and TRBJ1-2, with D hard to call. Per germline, CDR1 SGHTA and CDR2 FQGNSA. This CDR3 is 13 amino acids long. The ends were cut back, 2 bases at V and 3 bases at J, with 7 bases in the middle. As DNA, the CDR3 is TGTGCCAGCAGCTTACAGCAGTACTATGGCTACACCTTC. Residues: CASSLQQYYGYTF.